This TCR beta chain appears in the sequencing data of a study of blood T cell repertoires in COVID-19 (dated by TCRdb to 2020 to 2021). Regarding the study in general: Samples from collaborators originated in the United States, Italy and Spain and spanned both the acute and convalescent phases of COVID-19. Where available, HLA class I and class II types were taken from metadata supplied by the sample provider and were not determined by assay-based typing. The repertoires were released in a freely available public database meant as a resource for research on the immune response to SARS-CoV-2. Subjects who had been exposed to COVID-19, were actively infected with it, or had recovered from it provided the deeply sampled blood TCRbeta repertoires that made up the dataset. A de-identified subject ID, COVID-19 status, age in years and sex were almost always included in the sample metadata. The material from the prospective study consisted of cDNA or gDNA derived from T cells, B-cell-depleted T cells, or PBMCs. Samples were obtained from the ongoing ImmuneRACE study (first 160 participants) and from 1,254 subjects provided by 6 global collaborators.

As for this clone: Its antigen remains undetermined. Base-call qualities are not available, and no considerably larger clone is one nucleotide away.

Points the paper makes about the study in general: The amount of clinical and demographic metadata varied by source and participant and was provided uncurated.

TCRbeta CDR3 regions were amplified from genomic DNA by means of the immunoSEQ Assay, a bias-controlled multiplex PCR. The authors' analysis ran thus. The number of nucleated cells in each sample was estimated from the amplification of reference gene primers within the assay. Sequence reads were collapsed and filtered to measure the absolute abundance of every unique TCRbeta CDR3 rearrangement. For each sample, productive Simpson clonality was calculated as the square root of Simpson's diversity index across productive rearrangements. TCRdb mirrors the immuneACCESS table, restricted to in-frame sequences. Some clones are absent from its copies; in checked studies, under half trace to an unresolved V gene, and the reason for the others is unknown. V and J calls and clone size are those listed in that table; D and trimming were worked out from the DNA. The sample includes roughly 91,000 clones, with roughly 84% observed a single time. Just under 2% of the sample belongs to the ten largest clones.

Collaborating institutions collected whole blood in K2EDTA tubes following their own protocols. For TCRbeta analysis, collaborator samples were shipped as frozen whole blood, as isolated PBMCs, or as DNA extracted from either sample type. The sample was peripheral blood. This TCR was sampled from a man between 65 and 85 years old with active or convalescent COVID-19.

The nucleotide sequence is given as TGTGCCAGCAGCTCTCCGACTAGCGGGGGGAAGAGCACCGGGGAGCTGTTTTTT. This is translated as CASSSPTSGGKSTGELFF. The chain uses TRBV7-9 and TRBJ2-2; 13 bases in the junction line up with TRBD2. Its CDR3 holds 18 amino acids, cysteine through phenylalanine. CDR3 DNA only is kept here, 54 bases in frame from base 1. The germline V gene (reference sequence) specifies SEHNR as CDR1 and FQNEAQ as CDR2. At the junction V is shortened by 4 bases and J by 4 bases; bases outside the gene matches: 9. Beyond the CDR3, the reference TRBV7-9 and TRBJ2-2 genes provide the residues; the full variable domain reads: DTGVSQNPRHKITKRGQNVTFRCDPISEHNRLYWYRQTLGQGPEFLTYFQNEAQLEKSRLLSDRFSAERPKGSFSTLEIQRTEQGDSAMYLCASSSPTSGGKSTGELFFGEGSRLTVL.